These 4 T cell receptor beta chains came from one sample sequenced in a study of T cell repertoires in cytomegalovirus infection. TCRdb recomputed calls from the reads with MiXCR, one row per CDR3 protein. This sample carries roughly 500,000 distinct CDR3 sequences, about 11% of them seen once, and the ten largest clones take about 10%. Sequencing was performed on PBMCs. The receptor source for this set is a human donor in good health (CMV status not recorded). Some clones in this sample may be carry-over from other donors' samples.

This clonotype was counted only a few times. This chain joins TRBV7-9 and TRBJ1-4; D remains unclear. Deletions cut 2 bases from V and 5 bases from J, with 9 bases between. This CDR3 spans 14 amino acids. The germline V gene encodes CDR1 SEHNR and CDR2 FQNEAQ (reference sequence). The CDR3 nucleotides are TGTGCCAGCAGCTTATCAGAGGAAAATGAAAAACTGTTTTTT. Protein sequence: CASSLSEENEKLFF. Supplemented by reference TRBV7-9 and TRBJ1-4, the full variable domain reads DTGVSQNPRHKITKRGQNVTFRCDPISEHNRLYWYRQTLGQGPEFLTYFQNEAQLEKSRLLSDRFSAERPKGSFSTLEIQRTEQGDSAMYLCASSLSEENEKLFFGSGTQLSVL.

The table lists this clonotype with a few counts. The J gene is TRBJ2-1, the V gene TRBV20-1, with D unresolved. The germline V gene has CDR1 DFQATT and CDR2 SNEGSKA (reference sequence). This CDR3 has 16 amino acids. Trimming took 0 bases from V and 5 from J, leaving 17 bases between them. In DNA, the CDR3 is TGCAGTGCTAGAGATCGTGGGCCTACTAAGAACAATGAGCAGTTCTTC. This encodes CSARDRGPTKNNEQFF.

This chain links TRBV7-9 with TRBJ2-6; TRBD1 is a possible D gene (6 bases). The V gene's germline CDR1 is SEHNR and CDR2 FQNEAQ (reference sequence). This CDR3 comprises 20 residues. V lost 5 bases and J 1 base, leaving 24 bases between the germline ends. The CDR3 DNA sequence: TGTGCCAGCAGCCTCAGGAAGGGGACACCGGGTCTGTCTGGGGCCAACGTCCTGACTTTC. Translated: CASSLRKGTPGLSGANVLTF.

This chain links TRBV13 with TRBJ2-1, with 9 bases lining up with TRBD2. The CDR3 contains 17 residues. After removal of 3 bases from V and 6 bases from J, the junction contained 12 bases not matched to a gene. Per the germline V gene, CDR1 is PRHDT and CDR2 is FYEKMQ (reference sequence). Here the CDR3 reads CASSFPHLTSGVNEQFF. CDR3 sequence (DNA): TGTGCCAGCAGCTTTCCCCACCTGACTAGCGGAGTCAATGAGCAGTTCTTC.